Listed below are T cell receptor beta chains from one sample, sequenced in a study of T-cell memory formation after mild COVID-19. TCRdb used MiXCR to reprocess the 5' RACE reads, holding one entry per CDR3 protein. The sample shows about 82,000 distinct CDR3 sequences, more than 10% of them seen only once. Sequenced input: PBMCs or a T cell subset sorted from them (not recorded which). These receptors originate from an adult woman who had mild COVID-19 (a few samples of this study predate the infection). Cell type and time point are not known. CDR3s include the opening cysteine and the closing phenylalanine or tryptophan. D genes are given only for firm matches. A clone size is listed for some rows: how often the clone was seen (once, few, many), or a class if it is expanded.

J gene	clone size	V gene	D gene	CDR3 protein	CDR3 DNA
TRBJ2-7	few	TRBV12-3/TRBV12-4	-	CASSLARSGTYEQYF	TGTGCCAGCAGTTTAGCGCGGAGCGGCACCTACGAGCAGTACTTC
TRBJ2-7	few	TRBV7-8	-	CASSTPGAWDEQYF	TGTGCCAGCAGCACACCCGGGGCCTGGGACGAGCAGTACTTC
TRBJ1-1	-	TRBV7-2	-	CASSQRHSQEAEAFF	TGTGCCAGCAGCCAAAGACACAGCCAAGAAGCTGAAGCTTTCTTT
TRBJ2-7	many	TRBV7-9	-	CASSLAGATLLYEQYF	TGTGCCAGCAGCTTAGCGGGAGCGACCTTACTTTACGAGCAGTACTTC
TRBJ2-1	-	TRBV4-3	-	CASRQAGGLTYNEQFF	TGCGCCAGCAGACAAGCTGGGGGCCTTACCTACAATGAGCAGTTCTTC
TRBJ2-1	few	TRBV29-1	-	CSVDLGHNEQFF	TGCAGCGTTGATCTGGGGCACAATGAGCAGTTCTTC
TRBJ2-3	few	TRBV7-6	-	CASSAGGLAADTQYF	TGTGCCAGCAGCGCAGGGGGGCTAGCCGCAGATACGCAGTATTTT
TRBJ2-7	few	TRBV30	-	CASTPSPSYEQYF	TGTGCCTCCACGCCGAGCCCATCCTACGAGCAGTACTTC
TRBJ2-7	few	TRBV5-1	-	CASTEGTAYEQYF	TGCGCCAGCACGGAGGGGACGGCCTACGAGCAGTACTTC
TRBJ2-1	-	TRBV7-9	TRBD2	CASSPQTSGASYNEQFF	TGTGCCAGCAGCCCTCAGACTAGCGGGGCTTCCTACAATGAGCAGTTCTTC
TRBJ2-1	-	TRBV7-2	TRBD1	CASSLGTGGSYNEQFF	TGTGCCAGCAGCTTAGGGACAGGCGGGTCCTACAATGAGCAGTTCTTC
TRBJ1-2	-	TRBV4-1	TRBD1	CASSQESPHSAGGYGYTF	TGCGCCAGCAGCCAAGAAAGTCCCCACTCAGCAGGGGGCTATGGCTACACCTTC
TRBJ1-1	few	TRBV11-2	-	CASSSPGSRTEAFF	TGTGCCAGCAGCTCCCCGGGGTCGAGGACTGAAGCTTTCTTT
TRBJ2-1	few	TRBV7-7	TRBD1	CASSPRLTGAINEQFF	TGTGCCAGCAGCCCGAGATTGACAGGGGCCATCAATGAGCAGTTCTTC
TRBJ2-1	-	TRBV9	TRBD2	CASSLRTSGIQQFF	TGTGCCAGCAGCCTTAGGACTAGCGGGATTCAGCAGTTCTTC
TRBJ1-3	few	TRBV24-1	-	CATSDPGGNTIYF	TGTGCCACCAGTGATCCGGGCGGAAACACCATATATTTT
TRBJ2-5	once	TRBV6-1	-	CASSPGPTQYF	TGTGCCAGCAGTCCAGGACCCACCCAGTACTTC
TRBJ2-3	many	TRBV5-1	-	CASSFGDGTDTQYF	TGCGCCAGCAGCTTTGGTGATGGCACAGATACGCAGTATTTT
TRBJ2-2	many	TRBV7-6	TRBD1	CAILDRRTGGELFF	TGTGCCATCTTGGACAGGAGAACAGGCGGGGAGCTGTTTTTT
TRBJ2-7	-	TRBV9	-	CASSVTAAYYEQYF	TGTGCCAGCAGCGTCACGGCAGCCTACTACGAGCAGTACTTC
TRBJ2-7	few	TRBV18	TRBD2	CASSRTGGGPELAGVYEQYF	TGTGCCAGCTCTCGAACAGGGGGCGGTCCGGAACTAGCGGGAGTGTACGAGCAGTACTTC
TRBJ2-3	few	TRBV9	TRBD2	CASSQAGSTDTQYF	TGTGCCAGCAGCCAAGCGGGGAGCACAGATACGCAGTATTTT
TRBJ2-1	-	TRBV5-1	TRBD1	CASSWDRPYNEQFF	TGCGCCAGCAGCTGGGACAGACCCTACAATGAGCAGTTCTTC
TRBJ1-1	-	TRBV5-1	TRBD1	CASSGGTGGPTEAFF	TGCGCCAGCAGCGGGGGGACAGGGGGGCCCACTGAAGCTTTCTTT
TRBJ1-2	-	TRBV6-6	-	CASNLGDGYTF	TGTGCCAGCAACCTAGGCGATGGCTACACCTTC
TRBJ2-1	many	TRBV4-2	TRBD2	CASSQEAGIDEQFF	TGTGCCAGCAGCCAAGAAGCGGGGATCGATGAGCAGTTCTTC
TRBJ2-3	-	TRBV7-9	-	CASSGGTVLQYF	TGTGCCAGCAGCGGAGGGACAGTCCTCCAGTATTTT
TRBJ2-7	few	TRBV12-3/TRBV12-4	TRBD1	CASSPNPGQGAQEQYF	TGTGCCAGCAGTCCGAACCCGGGACAGGGGGCACAAGAGCAGTACTTC
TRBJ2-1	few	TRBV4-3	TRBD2	CASSQGRGVYNEQFF	TGCGCCAGCAGCCAAGGGCGGGGGGTCTACAATGAGCAGTTCTTC
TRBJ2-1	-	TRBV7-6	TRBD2	CASSQHGGNEQFF	TGTGCCAGCAGCCAGCACGGGGGGAATGAGCAGTTCTTC
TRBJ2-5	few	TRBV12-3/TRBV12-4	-	CASTQGHPRETQYF	TGTGCCAGCACTCAGGGACACCCGAGGGAGACCCAGTACTTC
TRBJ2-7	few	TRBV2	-	CASSLPQGPTYEQYF	TGTGCCAGCAGTCTACCCCAGGGTCCCACCTACGAGCAGTACTTC
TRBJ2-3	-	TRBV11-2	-	CASRGPYREQDTQYF	TGTGCCAGCAGAGGACCCTACAGGGAGCAGGATACGCAGTATTTT
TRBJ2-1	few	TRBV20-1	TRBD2	CSARDYLAGVPLNEQFF	TGCAGTGCTAGAGATTACCTAGCGGGAGTACCTCTCAATGAGCAGTTCTTC
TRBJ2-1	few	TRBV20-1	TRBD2	CSAPGTRVYNEQFF	TGCAGTGCGCCCGGGACTAGGGTCTACAATGAGCAGTTCTTC
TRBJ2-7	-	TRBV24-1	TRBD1	CATSDLTGGNEQYF	TGTGCCACCAGTGATTTAACAGGGGGGAACGAGCAGTACTTC
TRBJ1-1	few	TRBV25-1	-	CASSFGTPNTEAFF	TGTGCCAGCAGCTTTGGGACACCGAACACTGAAGCTTTCTTT
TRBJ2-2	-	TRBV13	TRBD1	CASSGQVTGELFF	TGTGCCAGCAGCGGACAGGTTACCGGGGAGCTGTTTTTT
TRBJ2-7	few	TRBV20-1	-	CSAGVPGSLSYEQYF	TGCAGTGCTGGAGTACCGGGAAGCCTCTCCTACGAGCAGTACTTC
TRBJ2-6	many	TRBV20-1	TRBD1	CSASTGQGDVNVLTF	TGCAGTGCTAGTACGGGACAGGGCGATGTCAACGTCCTGACTTTC
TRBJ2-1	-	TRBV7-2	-	CASSLAFGGVYNEQFF	TGTGCCAGCAGCTTAGCTTTCGGCGGGGTTTACAATGAGCAGTTCTTC
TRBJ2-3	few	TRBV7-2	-	CASSLLYKGGDTQYF	TGTGCCAGCAGCTTACTCTATAAGGGCGGGGATACGCAGTATTTT
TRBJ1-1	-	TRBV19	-	CASTLLQGRNTEAFF	TGTGCCAGTACCCTCCTACAGGGCCGGAACACTGAAGCTTTCTTT
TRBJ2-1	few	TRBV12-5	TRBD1	CASGTGQGVYNEQFF	TGTGCTAGTGGTACAGGACAGGGGGTCTACAATGAGCAGTTCTTC
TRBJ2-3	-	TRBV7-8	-	CASTRVGRSTDTQYF	TGTGCCAGCACCAGAGTGGGCAGAAGCACAGATACGCAGTATTTT
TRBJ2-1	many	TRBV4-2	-	CASSQLGELPGDEQFF	TGTGCCAGCAGCCAATTGGGAGAGCTCCCCGGCGATGAGCAGTTCTTC
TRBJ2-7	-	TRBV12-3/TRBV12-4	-	CASMGTAWHEQYF	TGTGCCAGCATGGGGACGGCGTGGCACGAGCAGTACTTC
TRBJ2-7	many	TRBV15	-	CATSRDVEGGPEQYF	TGTGCCACCAGCAGAGATGTGGAAGGGGGGCCCGAGCAGTACTTC
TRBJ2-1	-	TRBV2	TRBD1	CASSVPGGYYNEQFF	TGTGCCAGCAGTGTTCCAGGGGGATACTACAATGAGCAGTTCTTC
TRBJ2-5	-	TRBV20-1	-	CSATVGGRETQYF	TGCAGTGCTACCGTAGGGGGAAGGGAGACCCAGTACTTC
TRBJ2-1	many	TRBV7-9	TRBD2	CASSLVAGLPNNNEQFF	TGTGCCAGCAGCTTAGTAGCGGGACTACCTAATAACAATGAGCAGTTCTTC
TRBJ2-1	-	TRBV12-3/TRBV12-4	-	CASSWSGSEQFF	TGTGCCAGCAGCTGGTCCGGGTCCGAGCAGTTCTTC
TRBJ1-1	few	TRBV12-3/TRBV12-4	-	CASSSGGGLAFF	TGTGCCAGCAGCTCCGGCGGGGGTTTAGCTTTCTTT
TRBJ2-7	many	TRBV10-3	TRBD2	CAIASGGRNDEQYF	TGTGCCATCGCCTCAGGCGGGAGAAACGACGAGCAGTACTTC
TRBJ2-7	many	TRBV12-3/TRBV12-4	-	CASRNTGRQSYEQYF	TGTGCCAGCAGGAACACAGGCAGACAGTCCTACGAGCAGTACTTC